The 10 T cell receptor beta chains below come from one sample, sequenced in a study of blood T cell repertoires in COVID-19. Measured with immunoSEQ multiplex PCR; TCRdb has only the in-frame clones, and not every one. The sample yields 240,000 or so clones, more than 80% seen once. The specimen sequenced was peripheral blood. The receptors were sampled from a woman of 80 years or more with COVID-19, enrolled during active disease.

The chain is built from TRBV4-3 and TRBJ1-1; 11 bases map to TRBD1. V was clipped by 4 bases and J by 10 bases; unmatched bases: 5. The CDR3 runs to 13 residues. The germline V gene has CDR1 LGHNA and CDR2 YSLEER. In DNA, the CDR3 is TGCGCCAGCAGCCCCGGGACAGGGGGTTCAGCTTTCTTT. This sequence encodes CASSPGTGGSAFF.

This sequence joins TRBV11-2 and TRBJ1-1; D perhaps matches TRBD1 (5 bases). From germline, CDR1 is SGHAT and CDR2 FQNNGV. The CDR3 is 13 residues long. Trimming took 1 base from V and 11 from J, leaving 14 bases between them. The CDR3 nucleotides read TGTGCCAGCAGCTTAGCTCGCGGGGGAACGGCTTTCTTT. Translation gives CASSLARGGTAFF.

The chain employs TRBV6-1 and TRBJ1-2; the D is unclear. V shed 2 bases and J shed 8 bases, with 9 bases lying between them. The CDR3 is 12 amino acids. The germline V gene encodes CDR1 MNHNS and CDR2 SASEGT. CDR3 sequence (DNA): TGTGCCAGCAGTGAAAGACCGGGGGGCTACACCTTC. Translating it yields CASSERPGGYTF.

This clone was detected many times. The genes are TRBV12-3 or TRBV12-4 and TRBJ2-1; D is perhaps TRBD2 (6 bases). This CDR3 is built from 13 residues. V was pared by 7 bases and J by 8 bases, with 15 bases between. CDR3 amino acids: CASTATRSDEQFF. The CDR3 DNA follows: TGTGCCAGCACTGCGACTAGAAGCGATGAGCAGTTCTTC.

The chain links TRBV2 to TRBJ1-3, with TRBD1 as a possible D gene (5 bases). Germline V gives CDR1 SNHLY, CDR2 FYNNEI. V was pared by 6 bases and J by 0 bases, with 12 bases between. The CDR3 loop spans 15 amino acids. The CDR3 here is CASRTRVNSGNTIYF. The CDR3 DNA sequence: TGTGCCAGCAGAACCAGGGTAAACTCTGGAAACACCATATATTTT.

Only one count was recorded for this clone. This chain uses TRBV6-5 with TRBJ1-2; TRBD1 matches at 9 bases. V shed 8 bases and J 2 bases; nucleotides not matched to a gene: 9. Germline assignment: CDR1 MNHEY and CDR2 SVGAGI. The length of the CDR3 is 15 residues. CDR3: CASHERGQGNYGYTF. The CDR3 nucleotides read TGTGCCAGCCATGAGCGGGGACAGGGCAACTATGGCTACACCTTC.

The chain couples TRBV5-8 to TRBJ1-2; unclear D gene. This CDR3 has 12 residues. V lost 2 bases to trimming and J lost 7 bases, with 9 bases between them. The V gene's germline CDR1 is SGHTS and CDR2 YDEGEE. The CDR3 sequence: CASSFAPGGYTF. DNA of the CDR3: TGTGCCAGCAGCTTCGCCCCGGGTGGCTACACCTTC.

This clone has just a few counts. The chain carries TRBV6-2 or TRBV6-3 and TRBJ2-2; no clear D gene. Germline CDR1 and CDR2: MNHEY and SVGEGT. V gave up 5 bases and J gave up 6 bases, with 7 bases separating them. The CDR3 covers 12 residues. CDR3 sequence: CASSLTAGELFF. The CDR3 DNA reads as TGTGCCAGCAGTCTCACTGCCGGGGAGCTGTTTTTT.

V usage is TRBV5-1 and J usage is TRBJ2-7, with TRBD2 identical over 7 bases. V trimming: 0 bases; J trimming: 5 bases; junction bases outside the gene matches: 5. CDR1 and CDR2 from the germline V gene are SGHRS and YFSETQ. The CDR3 contains 14 residues. The CDR3 DNA reads as TGCGCCAGCAGCTTGGAGACGGGGGGTCACGAGCAGTACTTC. This codes for CASSLETGGHEQYF.

J is TRBJ1-1 and V is TRBV7-3; the match to TRBD1 covers 9 bases. Per germline, CDR1 SGHTA and CDR2 FQGTGA. There are 15 residues in the CDR3. J was trimmed by 2 bases and V by 4 bases; bases with no gene match: 5. CDR3 in amino acids: CASSSGQGINTEAFF. In nucleotides, the CDR3 is TGTGCCAGCAGCTCCGGACAGGGGATTAACACTGAAGCTTTCTTT.